The next 8 T cell receptor beta chains were all read from a single sample in a study of tumor-infiltrating lymphocytes in primary liver carcinoma. Total RNA (roughly 540 ng) served as template for TCR beta cDNA synthesis primed by a constant-region primer. Three rounds of nested multiplex PCR with slightly modified ARM-PCR produced TCR beta libraries. Use of TRBV1-TRBV30 forward primers with a C-beta reverse primer characterized the first two PCR rounds, which lasted about 10 cycles each. MiXCR was run by TCRdb on the multiplex PCR reads, yielding one entry per CDR3 protein. The sample lists about 60,000 distinct CDR3 sequences, over 60% occurring once. From unsorted bulk tissue weighing about 18-30 mg, DNA and RNA were co-extracted. Source material: liver tumor tissue from sampling region 4. Subset indicated: tumor region T4, right-lateral pole. These receptors all come from a man aged 35 to 55 with primary liver carcinoma and hepatitis B virus infection.

This clonotype was seen only once. The V gene is TRBV11-2, the J gene TRBJ1-1; the D gene is possibly TRBD1 (6 bases). Germline V gives CDR1 SGHAT, CDR2 FQNNGV. V was pared by 9 bases and J by 6 bases, with 26 bases between. This CDR3 has 16 amino acids. CDR3 loop: CASSRGRAGVLAEAFF. For the CDR3, the DNA is TGTGCCAGTAGCCGAGGTAGGGCAGGGGTCCTCGCTGAAGCTTTCTTT.

The CDR3 DNA follows: TGCAGCGCTCGCGCGGGCGGAGATGAGCAGTTCTTC. Translation: CSARAGGDEQFF. The rearrangement links TRBV29-1 to TRBJ2-1; possible D gene TRBD2, 5 bases. In germline, CDR1 is SQVTM, CDR2 ANQGSEA. Trimming took off 7 bases at V and 8 bases at J, with 15 bases between the two ends. The CDR3 length is 12 residues.

This clonotype came up once. Its ends do not fully match the called genes, so a read error is possible. The CDR3 DNA is TGTGCCAGCAGCTTAGTATTTGGAGGGGCGAACACCGGGGAGCTGCGTTTT. It translates to CASSLVFGGANTGELRF. The chain links TRBV11-2 to TRBJ2-2; D is possibly TRBD2 (6 bases). CDR3 size: 17 residues. CDR1 SGHAT and CDR2 FQNNGV come from the germline V gene.

The genes are TRBV6-1 and TRBJ2-1; D is possibly TRBD1 or TRBD2 (7 bases each). Germline V gene sequence: CDR1 MNHNS, CDR2 SASEGT. This CDR3 spans 17 amino acids. Trimming cost V 8 bases and J 5 bases, with 25 bases left between them. The CDR3 is CASVGRDSRAWDNEQFF. In nucleotides, the CDR3 is TGTGCCAGCGTGGGGAGGGACAGTCGAGCCTGGGACAATGAGCAGTTCTTC.

In the case of this clonotype: A much larger clone lies one base from this, so it may be a read error. The chain joins TRBV19 to TRBJ2-5; D gene ambiguous. Germline assignment: CDR1 LNHDA and CDR2 SQIVND (reference sequence). CDR3 length: 12 residues. Trimming shortened V by 8 bases and J by 5 bases, and 12 bases separated the two germline ends. The CDR3 region is CASRKAGETQYF. The CDR3 region has the DNA TGTGCCAGTCGAAAGGCTGGGGAGACCCAGTACTTC.

V is TRBV29-1 and J is TRBJ2-3; D is ambiguous. V gave up 6 bases and J gave up 0 bases, with 10 bases separating them. This CDR3 region has 13 residues. Germline V gene data show CDR1 as SQVTM and CDR2 as ANQGSEA. The CDR3 DNA reads TGCAGCGTGGGCATAGGAAGCACAGATACGCAGTATTTT. Its protein product is CSVGIGSTDTQYF.

This clonotype was observed a handful of times. J is TRBJ2-1 and V is TRBV6-2 or TRBV6-3; 12 nucleotides match TRBD2. Trimming at V came to 5 bases and at J to 5 bases, leaving 4 bases not matched to a gene. Germline V gives CDR1 MNHEY, CDR2 SVGEGT. This CDR3 spans 15 amino acids. Here the CDR3 reads CASSRRTSGNNEQFF. CDR3 DNA: TGTGCCAGCAGTCGTCGGACTAGCGGGAACAATGAGCAGTTCTTC.

The chain couples TRBV11-2 to TRBJ2-3, with TRBD2 identical over 11 bases. The length of the CDR3 is 15 residues. CDR1 is SGHAT, CDR2 FQNNGV, per germline. Here the CDR3 reads CASCTGTSGTDTQYF. CDR3 in DNA: TGTGCGAGCTGCACCGGGACTAGCGGTACAGATACGCAGTATTTT.